Listed here are 16 T cell receptor beta chains from one sample, sequenced in a study of T cell repertoires in cytomegalovirus infection. No antigen has been assigned to these receptors. A single record per CDR3 protein comes from TCRdb applying MiXCR to the reads. The data show around 500,000 distinct CDR3 sequences, with 42% seen just once and 43% held by the top ten. This sample comprised cultured PBMCs, obtained from culture after CMV antigen stimulation. These receptors all come from a human donor in good health (CMV status not recorded). Some clones in this sample may be carry-over from other donors' samples.

The rearrangement joins TRBV7-2 to TRBJ2-7; 8 nucleotides line up with TRBD1. CDR3 length: 13 residues. The trim removed 10 bases at V and 4 bases at J, leaving 9 bases unmatched. The V gene's germline CDR1 is SGHTA and CDR2 FQGNSA. CDR3 residues: CATRTGISYEQYF. The CDR3 DNA follows: TGTGCCACAAGGACAGGGATATCTTACGAGCAGTACTTC. The full variable domain, rest sourced from reference TRBV7-2 and TRBJ2-7, is GAGVSQSPSNKVTEKGKDVELRCDPISGHTALYWYRQSLGQGLEFLIYFQGNSAPDKSGLPSDRFSAERTGGSVSTLTIQRTQQEDSAVYLCATRTGISYEQYFGPGTRLTVT.

The gene calls are TRBV7-9 and TRBJ2-1, with 11 nucleotides matching TRBD1. CDR3 length: 19 amino acids. V lost 4 bases to trimming and J lost 2 bases; unmatched junction nucleotides: 13. Germline V gene lookup returns CDR1 SEHNR and CDR2 FQNEAQ (reference sequence). The CDR3 sequence: CASSSTDRWTGGTYNEQFF. For the CDR3, the DNA is TGTGCCAGCAGCTCAACTGACAGGTGGACAGGGGGCACCTACAATGAGCAGTTCTTC.

On this clonotype: Germline is not matched at one junction end, which may reflect a read error. V usage is TRBV6-5 and J usage is TRBJ2-2; D could derive from TRBD1 or TRBD2 (6 bases each). The germline V gene has CDR1 MNHEY and CDR2 SVGAGI. The CDR3 totals 13 residues. DNA of the CDR3: TGTGCCAGCAGAGGGGGGAACAGCGGGGAGCTGTTTTTT. Amino acid sequence: CASRGGNSGELFF.

This clonotype was seen a single time. V and J are TRBV19 and TRBJ2-1, with TRBD2 matching over 8 bases. Germline-derived CDR1 and CDR2 are LNHDA and SQIVND (reference sequence). The trim removed 7 bases at V and 0 bases at J, leaving 5 bases unmatched. This CDR3 has 15 amino acids. The CDR3 reads CASIPRGGSYNEQFF. The DNA of the CDR3 is TGTGCCAGTATTCCTCGGGGGGGCTCCTACAATGAGCAGTTCTTC.

V and J are TRBV19 and TRBJ1-1, with D maybe TRBD1 (5 bases). Between the trimmed V and J ends, which lost 7 bases and 6 bases, there was a span of 15 bases. This CDR3 spans 13 amino acids. CDR1 LNHDA and CDR2 SQIVND come from the germline V gene (reference sequence). The CDR3 DNA sequence: TGTGCCAGTACCCCGCCGGGGGACCCTGAAGCTTTCTTT. Translation gives CASTPPGDPEAFF.

A few counts support this clonotype. The V call is TRBV7-6, the J call TRBJ2-5; TRBD2 is a possible D gene (6 bases). The CDR3 is 16 amino acids. In germline, CDR1 is SGHVS, CDR2 FNYEAQ. Trimming shortened V by 6 bases and J by 7 bases, and 24 bases separated the two germline ends. As DNA, the CDR3 is TGTGCCAGCAGGACCCGGGGGTCGCCCGGGGCGTGGACCCAGTACTTC. Translation gives CASRTRGSPGAWTQYF.

The sample holds a few counts of this clonotype. This chain links TRBV7-6 with TRBJ2-7; TRBD1 agrees at 12 bases. The CDR3 is 17 residues long. The junction had 11 bases not matched to a gene; V was cut back by 3 bases and J by 5 bases. Germline V gene lookup returns CDR1 SGHVS and CDR2 FNYEAQ. The CDR3 DNA sequence: TGTGCCAGCAGCTTTTCGGTTCCGGGACAGGGGGCCCACGAGCAGTACTTC. It encodes CASSFSVPGQGAHEQYF.

This chain connects TRBV19 to TRBJ2-5; no firm D call. Germline CDR1 LNHDA, CDR2 SQIVND (reference sequence). The CDR3 spans 13 residues. Trimming stripped 3 bases from V and 7 bases from J, with 12 bases between. The CDR3 reads CASSMGRSGTQYF. As DNA, the CDR3 is TGTGCCAGTAGTATGGGTCGGAGTGGGACCCAGTACTTC.

This clonotype has more than one count but fewer than ten. The chain is built from TRBV27 and TRBJ2-7, with D perhaps matching TRBD2 (6 bases). Germline V gives CDR1 MNHEY, CDR2 SMNVEV (reference sequence). V was clipped by 3 bases and J by 5 bases, with 11 bases between them. The CDR3 extends over 13 amino acids. The DNA of the CDR3 is TGTGCCAGCAGTTTGGGACTCCAACACGAGCAGTACTTC. Protein product: CASSLGLQHEQYF.

This chain's CDR3 is CASSSNRAVTEAFF. The CDR3 region has the DNA TGTGCCAGCAGTTCAAACAGGGCAGTTACTGAAGCTTTCTTT. V is TRBV6-8 and J is TRBJ1-1, with D possibly TRBD1 on 6 matching bases. The CDR3 loop spans 14 amino acids. Germline V lookup: CDR1 MNHGY, CDR2 SAAAGT. Trimming pared 4 bases from V and 5 bases from J, leaving 14 bases between.

The CDR3 sequence is CASSIGGAANTGELFF. The CDR3 DNA reads TGTGCCTCTTCCATCGGCGGTGCAGCAAACACCGGGGAGCTGTTTTTT. J is TRBJ2-2 and V is TRBV10-3; D is uncertain. The CDR3 totals 16 residues. V gave up 11 bases and J gave up 2 bases, with 21 bases separating them. Germline CDR1 and CDR2: ENHRY and SYGVKD.

This clonotype was detected once. This rearrangement joins TRBV19 to TRBJ1-4; no clear D gene. This CDR3 comprises 13 residues. Germline loops: CDR1 LNHDA, CDR2 SQIVND (reference sequence). V gave up 2 bases and J gave up 8 bases, with 9 bases separating them. DNA of the CDR3: TGTGCCAGTAGTATAATGGGGAGCGAAAAACTGTTTTTT. Protein sequence: CASSIMGSEKLFF.

In this sample, this clonotype turned up a few times. The J gene is TRBJ2-7, the V gene TRBV6-1, with 11 bases lining up with TRBD1. This CDR3 has 15 residues. J gave up 5 bases and V 2 bases, and 5 bases lay outside the gene matches. CDR1 and CDR2 (germline): MNHNS, SASEGT. CDR3 residues: CASSEIGQGAHEQYF. DNA for the CDR3: TGTGCCAGCAGTGAAATCGGACAGGGGGCCCACGAGCAGTACTTC.

This clonotype turned up a few times. This chain links TRBV7-9 with TRBJ2-6; D may be TRBD2 (5 bases). Germline CDR1 reads SEHNR; CDR2 reads FQNEAQ (reference sequence). This CDR3 has 16 residues. Trimming stripped 7 bases from V and 4 bases from J, with 17 bases between. The CDR3 region is CASTPAVREGANVLTF. CDR3 DNA sequence: TGTGCCAGCACCCCCGCGGTCCGGGAAGGGGCCAACGTCCTGACTTTC.

CDR3 amino acids: CASSLQAASGGYTF. CDR3 DNA: TGTGCCAGCAGCTTACAGGCGGCCTCCGGGGGCTACACCTTC. The chain uses TRBV7-2 and TRBJ1-2; D is uncertain. The V end was cut by 2 bases, the J end by 8 bases, with 15 bases between. From germline, CDR1 is SGHTA and CDR2 FQGNSA. This CDR3 spans 14 amino acids.

This clonotype was counted a few times. For the CDR3, the DNA is TGTGCCAGCAGCTCGGACAGGTACAGCACAGATACGCAGTATTTT. Residues: CASSSDRYSTDTQYF. This chain joins TRBV7-2 and TRBJ2-3; 7 bases agree with TRBD1. With V trimmed by 4 bases and J by 0 bases, 4 bases remained unmatched. The CDR3 contains 15 residues. Germline V CDR1 and CDR2: SGHTA, FQGNSA.